This T cell receptor beta chain was identified in a study of cytomegalovirus exposure and HLA in healthy donors. Broader study findings: The study listed 164 cytomegalovirus-associated TCR beta chains. Beyond CMV serostatus, there was no information to go on about immune exposure.

Remarks on this clone: Antigen unknown.

Use of 60 Vbeta and 13 Jbeta primers characterized the PCR. Under the authors' procedure: The count from a later analysis was tens of millions of unique TCR beta chains, approximately 9.9 million of them shared. Profiled with immunoSEQ multiplex PCR; TCRdb holds only in-frame clones, not every one. V and J calls and clone size are given by that table; D and trimming were obtained from the DNA. The repertoire holds 120,000 or so clones, roughly 70% seen once, with 4.1% in the top ten. The V gene end was trimmed by 2 bases and the J gene end by 3 bases; junction bases not matched to a gene: 4. Germline assignment: CDR1 MNHNY and CDR2 SVGAGI (reference sequence). The CDR3 loop spans 14 amino acids.

This TCR came from a woman aged 40 to 55 in good health and CMV-seronegative. Sample: PBMCs. The V gene is TRBV6-6, the J gene TRBJ2-7; 7 bases align to TRBD1. The chain's CDR3 is CASSYLGQYYEQYF. In DNA, the CDR3 is TGTGCCAGCAGTTACCTGGGACAGTACTACGAGCAGTACTTC.